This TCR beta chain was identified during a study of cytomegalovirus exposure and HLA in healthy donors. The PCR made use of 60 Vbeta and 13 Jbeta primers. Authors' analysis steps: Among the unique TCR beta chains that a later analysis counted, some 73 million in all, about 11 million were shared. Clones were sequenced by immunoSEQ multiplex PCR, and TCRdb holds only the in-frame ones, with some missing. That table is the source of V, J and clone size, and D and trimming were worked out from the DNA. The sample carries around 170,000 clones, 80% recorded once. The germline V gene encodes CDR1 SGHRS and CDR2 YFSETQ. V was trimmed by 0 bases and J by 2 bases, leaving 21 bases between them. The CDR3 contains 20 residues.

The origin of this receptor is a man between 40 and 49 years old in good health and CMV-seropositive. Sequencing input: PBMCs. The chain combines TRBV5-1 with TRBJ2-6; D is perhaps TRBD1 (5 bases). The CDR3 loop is CASSLAKGAGQSTGANVLTF. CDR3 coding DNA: TGCGCCAGCAGCTTGGCCAAAGGGGCAGGGCAGAGTACTGGGGCCAACGTCCTGACTTTC.